This T cell receptor (beta chain) was sequenced during a study of PD-1 blockade in classical Hodgkin lymphoma. Overall study: Intravenous nivolumab at 3 mg/kg was given to patients every 2 weeks.

Germline V gives CDR1 MNHNS, CDR2 SASEGT. The CDR3 is 14 residues long. Trimming took 5 bases from V and 0 from J; bases not matched to a gene: 3. This clone was seen just once. The time point denotes: cycle 4 day 1 (C4D1), after 6 weeks of nivolumab. Relapse after autologous stem cell transplantation occurred in every patient, and brentuximab vedotin exposure varied. Starting with thawed PBMCs, CD4+ T cells were purified by magnetic negative selection. Libraries were prepared by immunoSEQ multiplex PCR; TCRdb keeps only in-frame clonotypes and omits some of them. The sample has about 4,800 clones, about four fifths seen once.

The receptor's source is a human donor with classical Hodgkin lymphoma. The chain links TRBV6-1 to TRBJ2-7, with 8 bases identical to TRBD1. The source was CD4+ T cells from blood, collected before the fourth cycle of nivolumab. The CDR3 is CASSWTGSSYEQYF. The CDR3 DNA sequence: TGTGCCAGCAGTTGGACAGGGAGCTCCTACGAGCAGTACTTC.